This TCR beta chain is drawn from a study of blood T cell repertoires in COVID-19. Overall study: Sample material is recorded as cDNA or gDNA derived from T cells, B-cell-depleted T cells, or PBMCs.

Germline V gives CDR1 DFQATT, CDR2 SNEGSKA (reference sequence). V lost 3 bases to trimming and J lost 4 bases, with 9 bases between them. CDR3 length: 12 amino acids. The protocol was immunoSEQ multiplex PCR, while the TCRdb copy is restricted to in-frame clones and leaves out a portion. Seen here are about 300,000 clones, roughly 85% observed once, and the top ten hold 13%. The rearrangement uses TRBV20-1 and TRBJ1-2; D remains unclear. Sequenced input: peripheral blood. The source of this sequence is a human donor in a cohort sampled during active COVID-19. The CDR3 region has the DNA TGCAGTGCTAGTTGGAGAGCCTATGGCTACACCTTC. Translated, it gives CSASWRAYGYTF.